The T cell receptor beta chain under discussion was sequenced for a study of low-dose radiotherapy and immunotherapy resistance in tumors. At the level of the study: Study patients were administered oral aspirin at 300 mg daily for four cycles from cycle 1 day 1.

This clonotype was seen a few times. Time point described: before trial treatment. Each donor was administered nivolumab, ipilimumab, aspirin, low-dose cyclophosphamide and low-dose radiotherapy. TRAV- and TRBV-specific primers, spanning alpha and beta chains, primed first-strand cDNA. Amplification of TCRs used a constant-region primer and V-primer adapter for roughly 18 PCR cycles. TCRdb re-derived calls from the reads in MiXCR, one entry per CDR3 protein. In the table there are approximately 70,000 distinct CDR3 sequences, about a third of which are singletons. The sample was PBMCs, taken before treatment. The TCR was taken from a female donor with ovarian cancer.

The CDR3 region has the DNA TGTGCCAGCAGTTTAACTGGAACGGAAGAGACCCAGTACTTC. Its protein is CASSLTGTEETQYF. The V and J genes are TRBV27 and TRBJ2-5; no clear D. The CDR3 totals 14 residues. Trimming pared 2 bases from V and 3 bases from J, leaving 10 bases between. CDR1 MNHEY and CDR2 SMNVEV come from the germline V gene (reference sequence).